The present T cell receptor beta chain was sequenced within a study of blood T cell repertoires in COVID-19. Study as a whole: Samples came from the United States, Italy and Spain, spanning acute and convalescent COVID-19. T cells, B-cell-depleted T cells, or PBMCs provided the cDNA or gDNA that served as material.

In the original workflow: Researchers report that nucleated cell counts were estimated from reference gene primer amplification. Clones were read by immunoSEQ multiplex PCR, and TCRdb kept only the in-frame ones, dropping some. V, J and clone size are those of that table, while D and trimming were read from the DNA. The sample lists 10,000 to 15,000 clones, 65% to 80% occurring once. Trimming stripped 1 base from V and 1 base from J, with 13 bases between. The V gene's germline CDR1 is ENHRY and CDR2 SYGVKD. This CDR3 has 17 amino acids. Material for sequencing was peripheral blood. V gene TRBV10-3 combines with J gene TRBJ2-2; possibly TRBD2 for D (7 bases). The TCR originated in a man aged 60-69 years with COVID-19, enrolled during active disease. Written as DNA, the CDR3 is TGTGCCATCAGTGAGTTGGGGGGGACAATGAACACCGGGGAGCTGTTTTTT. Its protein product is CAISELGGTMNTGELFF.